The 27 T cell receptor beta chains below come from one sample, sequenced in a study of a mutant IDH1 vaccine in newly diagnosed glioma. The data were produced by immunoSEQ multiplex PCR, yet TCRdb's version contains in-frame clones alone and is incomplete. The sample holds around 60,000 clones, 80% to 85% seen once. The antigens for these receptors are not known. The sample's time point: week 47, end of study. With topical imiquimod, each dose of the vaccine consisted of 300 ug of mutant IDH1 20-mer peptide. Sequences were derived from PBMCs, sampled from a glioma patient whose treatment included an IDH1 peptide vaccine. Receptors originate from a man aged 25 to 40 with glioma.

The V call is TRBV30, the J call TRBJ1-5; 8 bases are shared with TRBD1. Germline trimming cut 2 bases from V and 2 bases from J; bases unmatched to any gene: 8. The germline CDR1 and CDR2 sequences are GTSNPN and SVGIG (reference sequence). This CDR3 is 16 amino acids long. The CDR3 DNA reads TGTGCCTGGAGTTTCAGGGGGCGGATGGGCAATCAGCCCCAGCATTTT. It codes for CAWSFRGRMGNQPQHF.

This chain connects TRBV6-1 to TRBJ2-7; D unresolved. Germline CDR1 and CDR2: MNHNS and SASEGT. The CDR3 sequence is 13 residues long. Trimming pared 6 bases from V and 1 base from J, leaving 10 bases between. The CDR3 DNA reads TGTGCCAGCAGCGACATGGCATCCTACGAGCAGTACTTC. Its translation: CASSDMASYEQYF.

CDR3 DNA: TGCGCCAGCAGCTTGGCCGGGACAGGGGCATTGGATGGCTACACCTTC. This gives the protein CASSLAGTGALDGYTF. V and J are TRBV5-1 and TRBJ1-2; 10 positions agree with TRBD1. The CDR3 loop spans 16 amino acids. V lost 0 bases and J lost 6; bases outside the gene matches: 8. Germline V CDR1 and CDR2: SGHRS, YFSETQ. Variable domain in full (rest from reference TRBV5-1 and TRBJ1-2): KAGVTQTPRYLIKTRGQQVTLSCSPISGHRSVSWYQQTPGQGLQFLFEYFSETQRNKGNFPGRFSGRQFSNSRSEMNVSTLELGDSALYLCASSLAGTGALDGYTFGSGTRLTVV.

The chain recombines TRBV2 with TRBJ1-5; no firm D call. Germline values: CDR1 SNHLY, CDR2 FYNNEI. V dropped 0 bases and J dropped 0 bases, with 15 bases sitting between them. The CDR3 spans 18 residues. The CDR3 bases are TGTGCCAGCAGTGAAGCGCTTGGGTTACGGCATAGCAATCAGCCCCAGCATTTT. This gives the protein CASSEALGLRHSNQPQHF.

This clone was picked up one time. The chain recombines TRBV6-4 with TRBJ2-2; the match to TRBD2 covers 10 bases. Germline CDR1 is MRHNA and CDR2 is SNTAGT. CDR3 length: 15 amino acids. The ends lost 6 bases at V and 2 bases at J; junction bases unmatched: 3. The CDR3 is CASSGTSENTGELFF. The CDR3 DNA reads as TGTGCCAGCAGCGGGACTAGCGAAAACACCGGGGAGCTGTTTTTT.

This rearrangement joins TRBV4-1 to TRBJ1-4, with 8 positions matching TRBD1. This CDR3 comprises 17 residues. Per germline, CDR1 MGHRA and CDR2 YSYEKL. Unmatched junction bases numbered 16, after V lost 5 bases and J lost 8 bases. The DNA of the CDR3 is TGCGCCAGCAGCGGGCATTACCTCAGGGGGCGCCTAGAAAAACTGTTTTTT. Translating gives CASSGHYLRGRLEKLFF.

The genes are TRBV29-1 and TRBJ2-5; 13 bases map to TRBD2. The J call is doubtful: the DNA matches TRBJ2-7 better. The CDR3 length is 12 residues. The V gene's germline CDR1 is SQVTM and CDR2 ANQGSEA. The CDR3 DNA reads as TGCAGCGGGGGACTAGCGGGACGCGAGCAGTACTTC. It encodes CSGGLAGREQYF.

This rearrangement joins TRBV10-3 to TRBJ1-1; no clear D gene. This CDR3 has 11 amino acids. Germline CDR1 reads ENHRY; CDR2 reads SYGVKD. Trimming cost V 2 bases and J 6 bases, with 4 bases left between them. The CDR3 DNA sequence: TGTGCCATCAGTGAGGAGTCTGAAGCTTTCTTT. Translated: CAISEESEAFF.

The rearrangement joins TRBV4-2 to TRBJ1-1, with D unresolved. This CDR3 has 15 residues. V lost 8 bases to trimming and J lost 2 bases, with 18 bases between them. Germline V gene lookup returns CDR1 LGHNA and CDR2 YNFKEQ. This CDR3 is CASSADTRGNTEAFF. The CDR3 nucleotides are TGTGCCAGCTCCGCAGACACACGAGGAAACACTGAAGCTTTCTTT.

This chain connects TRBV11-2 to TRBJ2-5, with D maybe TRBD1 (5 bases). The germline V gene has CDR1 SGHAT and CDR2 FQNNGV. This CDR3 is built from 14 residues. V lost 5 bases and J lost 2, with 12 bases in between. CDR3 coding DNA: TGTGCCAGCAGCCCGGCCAGGACACAAGAGACCCAGTACTTC. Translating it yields CASSPARTQETQYF.

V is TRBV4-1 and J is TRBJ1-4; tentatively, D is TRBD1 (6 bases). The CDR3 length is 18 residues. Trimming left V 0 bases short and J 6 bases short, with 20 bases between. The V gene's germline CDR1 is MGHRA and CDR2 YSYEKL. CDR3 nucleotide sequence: TGCGCCAGCAGCCAAGATCGAGGGCGGGGGGCGCGGGATGAAAAACTGTTTTTT. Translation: CASSQDRGRGARDEKLFF.

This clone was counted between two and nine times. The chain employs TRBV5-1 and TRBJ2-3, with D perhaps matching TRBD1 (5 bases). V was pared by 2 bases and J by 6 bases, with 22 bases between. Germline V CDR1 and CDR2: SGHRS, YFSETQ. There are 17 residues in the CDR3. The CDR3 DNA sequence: TGCGCCAGCAGCTTCCTAGAGCTCTTGCAGGGTCGGGATACGCAGTATTTT. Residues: CASSFLELLQGRDTQYF.

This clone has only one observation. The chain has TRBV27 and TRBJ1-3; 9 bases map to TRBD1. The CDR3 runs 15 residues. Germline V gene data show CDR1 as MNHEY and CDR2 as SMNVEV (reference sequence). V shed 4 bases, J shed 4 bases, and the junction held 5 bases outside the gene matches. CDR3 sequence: CASSSDRGAGNTIYF. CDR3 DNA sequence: TGTGCCAGCAGTTCGGACAGGGGAGCCGGAAACACCATATATTTT.

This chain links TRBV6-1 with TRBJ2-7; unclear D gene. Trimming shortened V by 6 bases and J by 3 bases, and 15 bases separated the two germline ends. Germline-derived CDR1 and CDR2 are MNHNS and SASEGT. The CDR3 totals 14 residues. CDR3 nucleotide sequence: TGTGCCAGCAGCGGGTCAACCCCAAACTACGAGCAGTACTTC. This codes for CASSGSTPNYEQYF.

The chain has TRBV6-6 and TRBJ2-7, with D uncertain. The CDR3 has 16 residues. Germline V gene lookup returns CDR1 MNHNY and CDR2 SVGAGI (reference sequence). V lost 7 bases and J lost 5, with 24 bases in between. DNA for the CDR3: TGTGCCAGCACCAGATCCTCCCACGTGACATCCGACGAGCAGTACTTC. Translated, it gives CASTRSSHVTSDEQYF.

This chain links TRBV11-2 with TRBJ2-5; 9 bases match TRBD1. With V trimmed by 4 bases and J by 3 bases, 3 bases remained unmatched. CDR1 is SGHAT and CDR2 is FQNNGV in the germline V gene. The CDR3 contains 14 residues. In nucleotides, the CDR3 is TGTGCCAGCAGCTCGACAGGGGGAAAAGAGACCCAGTACTTC. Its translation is CASSSTGGKETQYF.

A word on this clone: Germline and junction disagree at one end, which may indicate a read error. The CDR3 is CASNLGQGENTGELFF. The CDR3 DNA follows: TGTGCCAGCAACTTAGGGCAGGGGGAAAACACCGGGGAGCTGTTTTTT. The chain recombines TRBV7-9 with TRBJ2-2; 7 positions match TRBD1. In germline, CDR1 is SEHNR, CDR2 FQNEAQ (reference sequence). This CDR3 comprises 16 residues.

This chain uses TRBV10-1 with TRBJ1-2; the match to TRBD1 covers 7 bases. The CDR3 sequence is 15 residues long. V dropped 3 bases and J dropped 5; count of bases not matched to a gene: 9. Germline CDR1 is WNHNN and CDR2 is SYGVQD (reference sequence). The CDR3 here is CASSDHRGGIYGYTF. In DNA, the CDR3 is TGCGCCAGCAGTGATCACAGGGGCGGGATTTATGGCTACACCTTC.

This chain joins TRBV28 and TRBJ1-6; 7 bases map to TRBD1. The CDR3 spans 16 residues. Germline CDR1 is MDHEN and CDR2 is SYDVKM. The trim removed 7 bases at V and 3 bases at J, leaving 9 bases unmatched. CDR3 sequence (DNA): TGTGCCAGCACTGTTGGGGACAGCCGCTATAATTCACCCCTCCACTTT. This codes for CASTVGDSRYNSPLHF. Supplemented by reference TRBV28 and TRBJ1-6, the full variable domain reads DVKVTQSSRYLVKRTGEKVFLECVQDMDHENMFWYRQDPGLGLRLIYFSYDVKMKEKGDIPEGYSVSREKKERFSLILESASTNQTSMYLCASTVGDSRYNSPLHFGNGTRLTVT.

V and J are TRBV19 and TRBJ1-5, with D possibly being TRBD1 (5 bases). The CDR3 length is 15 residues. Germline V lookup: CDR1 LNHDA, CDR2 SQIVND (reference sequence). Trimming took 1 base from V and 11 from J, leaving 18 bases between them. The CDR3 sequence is CASSIGRRVGGAQHF. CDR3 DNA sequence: TGTGCCAGTAGTATAGGGAGGAGGGTAGGAGGGGCCCAGCATTTT.

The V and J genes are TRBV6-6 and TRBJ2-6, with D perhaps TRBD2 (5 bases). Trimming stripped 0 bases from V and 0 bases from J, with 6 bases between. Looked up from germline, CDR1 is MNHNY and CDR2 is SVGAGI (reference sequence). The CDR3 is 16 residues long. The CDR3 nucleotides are TGTGCCAGCAGTTACTCGGGAGTCTCTGGGGCCAACGTCCTGACTTTC. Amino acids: CASSYSGVSGANVLTF.

The CDR3 here is CASKEGQGNYGYTF. In nucleotides, the CDR3 is TGTGCCAGCAAAGAGGGACAGGGGAACTATGGCTACACCTTC. This chain links TRBV28 with TRBJ1-2; 10 nucleotides match TRBD1. This CDR3 region has 14 residues. CDR1 and CDR2 (germline): MDHEN, SYDVKM. V lost 7 bases to trimming and J lost 2 bases; unmatched junction nucleotides: 4.

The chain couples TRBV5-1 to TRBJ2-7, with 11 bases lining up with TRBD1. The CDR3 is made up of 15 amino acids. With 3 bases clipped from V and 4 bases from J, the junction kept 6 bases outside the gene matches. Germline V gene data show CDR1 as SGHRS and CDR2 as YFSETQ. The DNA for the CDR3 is TGCGCCAGCAGCTCGGACAGGGGGCGCGCTTACGAGCAGTACTTC. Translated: CASSSDRGRAYEQYF. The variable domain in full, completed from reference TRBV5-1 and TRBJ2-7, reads KAGVTQTPRYLIKTRGQQVTLSCSPISGHRSVSWYQQTPGQGLQFLFEYFSETQRNKGNFPGRFSGRQFSNSRSEMNVSTLELGDSALYLCASSSDRGRAYEQYFGPGTRLTVT.

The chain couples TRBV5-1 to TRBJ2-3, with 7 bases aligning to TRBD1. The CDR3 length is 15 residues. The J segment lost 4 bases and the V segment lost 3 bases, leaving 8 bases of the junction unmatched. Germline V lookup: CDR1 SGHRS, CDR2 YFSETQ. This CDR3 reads CASSSVAGGPDTQYF. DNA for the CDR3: TGCGCCAGCAGCTCGGTGGCAGGGGGTCCAGATACGCAGTATTTT.

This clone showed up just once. The CDR3: CASSQDNPGPLRYSGNTIYF. The CDR3 nucleotides read TGTGCCAGCAGCCAAGATAATCCAGGACCGCTGCGATACTCTGGAAACACCATATATTTT. This rearrangement joins TRBV14 to TRBJ1-3; D gene uncertain. There are 20 residues in the CDR3. V lost 0 bases, J lost 0 bases, and 21 bases lay in between. Germline lookup yields CDR1 SGHDN and CDR2 FVKESK.

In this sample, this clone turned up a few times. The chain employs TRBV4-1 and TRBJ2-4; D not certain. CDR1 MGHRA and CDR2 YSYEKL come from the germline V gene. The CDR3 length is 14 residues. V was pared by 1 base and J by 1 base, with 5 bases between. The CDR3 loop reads CASSQADAKNIQYF. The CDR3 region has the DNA TGCGCCAGCAGCCAAGCCGACGCCAAAAACATTCAGTACTTC.

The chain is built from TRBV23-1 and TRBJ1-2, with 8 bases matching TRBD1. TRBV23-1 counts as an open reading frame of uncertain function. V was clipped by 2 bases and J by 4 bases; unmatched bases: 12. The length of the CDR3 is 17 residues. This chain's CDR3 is CASSQRATGGILYGYTF. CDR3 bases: TGCGCCAGCAGTCAACGGGCCACAGGGGGGATACTCTATGGCTACACCTTC.